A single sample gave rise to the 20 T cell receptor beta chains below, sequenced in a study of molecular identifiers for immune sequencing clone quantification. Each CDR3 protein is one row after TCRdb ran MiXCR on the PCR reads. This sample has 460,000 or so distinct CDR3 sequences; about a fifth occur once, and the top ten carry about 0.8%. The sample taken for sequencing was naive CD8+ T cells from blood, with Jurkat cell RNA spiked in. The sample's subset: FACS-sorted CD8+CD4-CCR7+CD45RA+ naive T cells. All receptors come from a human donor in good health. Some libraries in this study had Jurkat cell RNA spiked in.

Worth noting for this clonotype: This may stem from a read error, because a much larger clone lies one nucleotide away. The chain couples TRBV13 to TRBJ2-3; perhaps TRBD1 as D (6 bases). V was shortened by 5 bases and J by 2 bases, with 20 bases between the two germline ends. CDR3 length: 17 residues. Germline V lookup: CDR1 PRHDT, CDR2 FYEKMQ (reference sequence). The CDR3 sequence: CASSPPGSRGFTDTQYF. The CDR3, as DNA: TGTGCCAGCAGCCCGCCTGGTAGCAGGGGATTCACAGATACGCAGTATTTT.

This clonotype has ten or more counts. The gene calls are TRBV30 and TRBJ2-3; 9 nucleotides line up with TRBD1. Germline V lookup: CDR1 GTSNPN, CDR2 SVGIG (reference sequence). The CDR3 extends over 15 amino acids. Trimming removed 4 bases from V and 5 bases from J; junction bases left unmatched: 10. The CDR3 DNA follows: TGTGCCTGGAACATAGGGACAGGGTTGATAGATACGCAGTATTTT. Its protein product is CAWNIGTGLIDTQYF. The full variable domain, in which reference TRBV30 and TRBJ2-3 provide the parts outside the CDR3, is SQTIHQWPATLVQPVGSPLSLECTVEGTSNPNLYWYRQAAGRGLQLLFYSVGIGQISSEVPQNLSASRPQDRQFILSSKKLLLSDSGFYLCAWNIGTGLIDTQYFGPGTRLTVL.

The CDR3 nucleotides are TGTGCCAGCAGTTTACGAGGCAGGGGGCACACTGAAGCTTTCTTT. Translation gives CASSLRGRGHTEAFF. The chain employs TRBV27 and TRBJ1-1; 8 bases fit TRBD1. The CDR3 covers 15 residues. Trimming at V came to 2 bases and at J to 3 bases, leaving 5 bases not matched to a gene. Looked up from germline, CDR1 is MNHEY and CDR2 is SMNVEV (reference sequence).

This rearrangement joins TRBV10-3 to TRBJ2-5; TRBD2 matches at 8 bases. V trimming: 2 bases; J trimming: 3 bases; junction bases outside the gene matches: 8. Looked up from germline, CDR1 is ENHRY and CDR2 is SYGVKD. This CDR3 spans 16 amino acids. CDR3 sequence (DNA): TGTGCCATCAGTGAGGGGGTAGCGGGATCCAAAGAGACCCAGTACTTC. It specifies CAISEGVAGSKETQYF.

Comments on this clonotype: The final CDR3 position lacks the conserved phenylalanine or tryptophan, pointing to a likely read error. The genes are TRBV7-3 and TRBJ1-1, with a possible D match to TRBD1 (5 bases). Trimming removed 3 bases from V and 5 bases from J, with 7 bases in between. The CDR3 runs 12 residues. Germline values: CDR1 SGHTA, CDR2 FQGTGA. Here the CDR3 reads CASSFEGTEAFV. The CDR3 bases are TGTGCCAGCAGCTTTGAGGGGACTGAAGCTTTCGTT.

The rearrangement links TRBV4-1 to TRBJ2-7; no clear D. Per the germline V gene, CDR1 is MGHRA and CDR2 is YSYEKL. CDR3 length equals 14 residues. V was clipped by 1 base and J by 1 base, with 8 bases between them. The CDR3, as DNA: TGCGCCAGCAGCCAAGGGAACGGATCCTACGAGCAGTACTTC. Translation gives CASSQGNGSYEQYF.

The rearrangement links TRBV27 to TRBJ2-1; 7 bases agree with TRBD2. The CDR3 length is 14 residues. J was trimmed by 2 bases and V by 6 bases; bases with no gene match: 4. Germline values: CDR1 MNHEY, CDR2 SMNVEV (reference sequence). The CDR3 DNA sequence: TGTGCCAGCAGGGAAGCGGGGACCTACAATGAGCAGTTCTTC. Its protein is CASREAGTYNEQFF.

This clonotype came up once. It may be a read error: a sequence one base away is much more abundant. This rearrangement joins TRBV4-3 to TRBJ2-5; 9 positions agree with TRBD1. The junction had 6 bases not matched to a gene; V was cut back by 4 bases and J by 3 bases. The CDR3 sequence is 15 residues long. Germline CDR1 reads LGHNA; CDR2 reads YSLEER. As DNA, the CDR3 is TGCGCCAGCAGCCCTTGGGGACAGGGAGAAGAGACCCAGTACTTC. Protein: CASSPWGQGEETQYF.

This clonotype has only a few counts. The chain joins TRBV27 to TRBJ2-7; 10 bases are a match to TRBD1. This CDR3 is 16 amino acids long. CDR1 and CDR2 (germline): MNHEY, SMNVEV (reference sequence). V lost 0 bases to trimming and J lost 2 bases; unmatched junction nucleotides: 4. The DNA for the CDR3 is TGTGCCAGCAGTTTATCGGGACAGGGGACCGCCTACGAGCAGTACTTC. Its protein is CASSLSGQGTAYEQYF.

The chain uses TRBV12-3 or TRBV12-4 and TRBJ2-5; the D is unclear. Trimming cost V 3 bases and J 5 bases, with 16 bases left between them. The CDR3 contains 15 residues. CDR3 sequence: CASSFPLERGETQYF. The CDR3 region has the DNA TGTGCCAGCAGTTTCCCGTTGGAGCGCGGCGAGACCCAGTACTTC.

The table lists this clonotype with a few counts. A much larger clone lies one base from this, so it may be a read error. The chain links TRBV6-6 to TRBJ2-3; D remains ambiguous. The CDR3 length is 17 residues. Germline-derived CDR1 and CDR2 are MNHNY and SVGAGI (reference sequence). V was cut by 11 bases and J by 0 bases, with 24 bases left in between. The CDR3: CAGTQLVTEPSTDTQYF. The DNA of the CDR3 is TGTGCCGGCACCCAGTTAGTTACAGAACCTAGCACAGATACGCAGTATTTT.

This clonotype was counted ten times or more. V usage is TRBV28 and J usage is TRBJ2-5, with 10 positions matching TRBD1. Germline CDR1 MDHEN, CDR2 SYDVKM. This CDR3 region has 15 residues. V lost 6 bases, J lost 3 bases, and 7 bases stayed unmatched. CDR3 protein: CASRSQGQGKETQYF. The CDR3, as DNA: TGTGCCAGCAGATCCCAGGGACAGGGGAAAGAGACCCAGTACTTC.

CDR3 residues: CASSLLGGRGWAFF. For the CDR3, the DNA is TGTGCCAGCAGTTTATTAGGCGGGAGGGGGTGGGCTTTCTTT. The J gene is TRBJ1-1, the V gene TRBV27, with D tentatively TRBD1 (6 bases). CDR3 length: 14 residues. V dropped 1 base and J dropped 11 bases, with 17 bases sitting between them. Germline V gene lookup returns CDR1 MNHEY and CDR2 SMNVEV (reference sequence).

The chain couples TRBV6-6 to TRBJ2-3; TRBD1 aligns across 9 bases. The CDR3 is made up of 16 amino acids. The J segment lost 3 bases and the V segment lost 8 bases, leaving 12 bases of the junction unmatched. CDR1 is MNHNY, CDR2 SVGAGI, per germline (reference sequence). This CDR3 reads CASGKGTGTGTDTQYF. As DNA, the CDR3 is TGTGCCAGCGGGAAAGGGACCGGGACAGGGACAGATACGCAGTATTTT.

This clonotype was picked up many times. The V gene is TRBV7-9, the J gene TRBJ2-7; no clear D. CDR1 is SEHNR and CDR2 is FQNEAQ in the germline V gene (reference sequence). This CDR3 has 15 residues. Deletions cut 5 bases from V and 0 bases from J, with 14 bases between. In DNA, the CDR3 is TGTGCCAGCAGCCCCCCCGTGCCGAGCTCCTACGAGCAGTACTTC. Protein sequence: CASSPPVPSSYEQYF.

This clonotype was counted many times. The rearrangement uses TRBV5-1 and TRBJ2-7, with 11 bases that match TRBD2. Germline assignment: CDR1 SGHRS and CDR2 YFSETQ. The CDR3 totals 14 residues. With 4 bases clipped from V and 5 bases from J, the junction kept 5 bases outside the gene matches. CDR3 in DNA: TGCGCCAGCAGCCTTAGCGGGGGGGCCAACGAGCAGTACTTC. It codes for CASSLSGGANEQYF. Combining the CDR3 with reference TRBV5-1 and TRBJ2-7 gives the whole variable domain KAGVTQTPRYLIKTRGQQVTLSCSPISGHRSVSWYQQTPGQGLQFLFEYFSETQRNKGNFPGRFSGRQFSNSRSEMNVSTLELGDSALYLCASSLSGGANEQYFGPGTRLTVT.

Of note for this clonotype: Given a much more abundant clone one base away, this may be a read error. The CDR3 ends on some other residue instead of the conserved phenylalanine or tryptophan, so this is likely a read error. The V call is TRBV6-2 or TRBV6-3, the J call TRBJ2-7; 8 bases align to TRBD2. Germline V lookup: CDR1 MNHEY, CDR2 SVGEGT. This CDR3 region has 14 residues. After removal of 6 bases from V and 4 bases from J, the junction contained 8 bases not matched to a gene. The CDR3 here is CASSRGLAGYEQYL. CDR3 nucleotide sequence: TGTGCCAGCAGCCGAGGACTAGCTGGATACGAGCAGTACCTC.

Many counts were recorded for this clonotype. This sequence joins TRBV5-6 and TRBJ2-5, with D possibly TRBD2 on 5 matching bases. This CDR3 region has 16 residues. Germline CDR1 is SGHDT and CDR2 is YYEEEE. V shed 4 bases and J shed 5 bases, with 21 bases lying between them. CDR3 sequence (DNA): TGTGCCAGCAGCCCCTTGGAGGACGGGCGGCTGGAGACCCAGTACTTC. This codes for CASSPLEDGRLETQYF.

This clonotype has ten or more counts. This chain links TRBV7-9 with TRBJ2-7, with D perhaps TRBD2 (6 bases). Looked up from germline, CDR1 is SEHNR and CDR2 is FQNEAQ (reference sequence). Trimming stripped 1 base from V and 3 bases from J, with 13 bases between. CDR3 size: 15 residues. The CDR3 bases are TGTGCCAGCAGCTTAGGTTTTGCGGGAAACTACGAGCAGTACTTC. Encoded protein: CASSLGFAGNYEQYF. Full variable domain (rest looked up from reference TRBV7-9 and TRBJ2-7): DTGVSQNPRHKITKRGQNVTFRCDPISEHNRLYWYRQTLGQGPEFLTYFQNEAQLEKSRLLSDRFSAERPKGSFSTLEIQRTEQGDSAMYLCASSLGFAGNYEQYFGPGTRLTVT.

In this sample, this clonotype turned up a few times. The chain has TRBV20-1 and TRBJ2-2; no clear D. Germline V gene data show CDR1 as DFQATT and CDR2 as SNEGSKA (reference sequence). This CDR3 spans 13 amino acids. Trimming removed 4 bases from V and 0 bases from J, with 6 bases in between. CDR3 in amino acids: CSATRSNTGELFF. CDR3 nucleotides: TGCAGTGCTACCCGGTCGAACACCGGGGAGCTGTTTTTT.